Listed below are T cell receptor beta chains from one sample, sequenced in a study of blood T cell repertoires in COVID-19. Some clones are missing from TCRdb's copy, which holds only in-frame ones; the method was immunoSEQ multiplex PCR. Here the sample spans approximately 150,000 clones, about 89% being singletons. Sample: peripheral blood. All receptors come from a man between 45 and 60 years old who had recovered from COVID-19. Both conserved end residues are part of each CDR3. A D gene is named only where the DNA matches it firmly. Where a row states a size, it is once, few, many or the class of an expanded clone; other rows omit it.

V gene,D gene,clone size,J gene,CDR3 length,CDR3 protein,CDR3 DNA
TRBV7-2,NA,NA,TRBJ2-7,14,CASSSLDWPYEQYF,TGTGCCAGCAGCTCGTTGGACTGGCCCTACGAGCAGTACTTC
TRBV10-3,TRBD2,NA,TRBJ2-7,15,CAISLAGGSSYEQYF,TGTGCCATCAGCCTAGCGGGGGGATCCTCCTACGAGCAGTACTTC
TRBV5-6,NA,NA,TRBJ1-2,12,CASRGVNYGYTF,TGTGCCAGCAGAGGAGTCAACTATGGCTACACCTTC
TRBV5-1,TRBD1,NA,TRBJ1-2,15,CASSQSWDREYGYTF,TGCGCCAGCAGCCAAAGCTGGGACAGAGAATATGGCTACACCTTC
TRBV9,TRBD1,NA,TRBJ1-1,15,CASSARDRGYTEAFF,TGTGCCAGCAGCGCACGGGACAGGGGGTACACTGAAGCTTTCTTT
TRBV3-1/TRBV3-2,NA,once,TRBJ1-1,13,CASSRGQNTEAFF,TGTGCCAGCAGCCGGGGCCAGAACACTGAAGCTTTCTTT
TRBV11-2,NA,NA,TRBJ2-1,14,CASSLERLAYEQFF,TGTGCCAGCAGCTTAGAACGGCTAGCATATGAGCAGTTCTTC
TRBV6-5,TRBD1,NA,TRBJ2-1,14,CASRGTRGLNEQFF,TGTGCCAGCAGAGGGACCAGGGGGCTGAATGAGCAGTTCTTC
TRBV5-8,NA,NA,TRBJ1-1,15,CASSLGVSESAEAFF,TGTGCCAGCAGCTTGGGTGTTAGCGAATCGGCTGAAGCTTTCTTT
TRBV6-2/TRBV6-3,TRBD1,once,TRBJ1-2,16,CASSYSAAGGRYGYTF,TGTGCCAGCAGTTACTCGGCGGCAGGGGGTCGTTATGGCTACACCTTC
TRBV7-9,NA,NA,TRBJ2-7,13,CASSARTLNEQYF,TGTGCCAGCAGCGCCCGGACTTTAAACGAGCAGTACTTC
TRBV5-5,TRBD1,NA,TRBJ1-6,15,CASSLGTGSSSPLHF,TGTGCCAGCAGCTTGGGGACAGGGAGTAGTTCACCCCTCCACTTT
TRBV9,TRBD1,NA,TRBJ1-2,13,CASRTGGSYGYTF,TGTGCCAGCAGGACAGGGGGTTCTTATGGCTACACCTTC
TRBV7-9,NA,once,TRBJ1-1,12,CASSPHRAEAFF,TGTGCCAGCAGCCCTCACAGGGCTGAAGCTTTCTTT
TRBV3-1/TRBV3-2,TRBD2,NA,TRBJ2-5,18,CASSQDLAGGPYAETQYF,TGTGCCAGCAGCCAAGATCTAGCGGGGGGGCCGTATGCGGAGACCCAGTACTTC
TRBV9,NA,NA,TRBJ2-4,14,CASSGLVEGNIQYF,TGTGCCAGCAGCGGACTAGTTGAGGGAAACATTCAGTACTTC
TRBV6-5,NA,NA,TRBJ1-4,13,CASSRATNEKLFF,TGTGCCAGCAGTCGTGCAACTAATGAAAAACTGTTTTTT
TRBV6-5,NA,NA,TRBJ2-3,14,CASSRGKGTDTQYF,TGTGCCAGCAGTAGGGGGAAGGGCACAGATACGCAGTATTTT
TRBV6-1,TRBD2,NA,TRBJ2-5,16,CASSDPGGGGKETQYF,TGTGCCAGCAGTGACCCTGGCGGGGGGGGGAAAGAGACCCAGTACTTC
TRBV5-1,NA,few,TRBJ2-1,13,CASSPTGSDEQFF,TGCGCCAGCAGCCCCACAGGGTCCGATGAGCAGTTCTTC
TRBV5-5,TRBD1,few,TRBJ1-5,15,CASSLERQGSQPQHF,TGTGCCAGCAGCTTGGAACGACAGGGGAGTCAGCCCCAGCATTTT
TRBV10-3,TRBD1,once,TRBJ1-1,17,CAISGDRGGHGEFRAFF,TGTGCCATCAGCGGGGACAGGGGAGGGCATGGGGAGTTTCGAGCTTTCTTT
TRBV16,NA,NA,TRBJ1-1,15,CASSQSHEGGTEAFF,TGTGCCAGCAGCCAATCGCATGAGGGAGGGACTGAAGCTTTCTTT